This TCR beta chain derives from a study of shared T cell receptors in the human thymus. The protocol was immunoSEQ multiplex PCR, while the TCRdb copy is restricted to in-frame clones and leaves out a portion. This table holds 650,000 to 950,000 clones, around 85% found once. V was pared by 6 bases and J by 7 bases, with 21 bases of the junction left unmatched. There are 17 residues in the CDR3. CDR1 and CDR2 (germline): SGHNT, YYREEE (reference sequence). These same data were also listed under a study on human thymus T cells. That source reports: Resections obtained during corrective heart surgery supplied the thymus tissue. Related research has reported that thymic repertoires overlap highly among unrelated individuals.

Sequenced sample: thymocytes. The V gene is TRBV5-4, the J gene TRBJ1-2; 7 bases line up with TRBD1. This clonotype originated in a girl less than two years old with a congenital heart defect. CDR3 sequence: CASKLRLTGSVPGGYTF. In nucleotides, the CDR3 is TGTGCCAGCAAACTCCGGCTGACAGGGTCGGTTCCGGGTGGCTACACCTTC.